This TCR beta chain was obtained from a study of T cell repertoires in cytomegalovirus infection (dated by TCRdb to the late 2010s). Regarding the study in general: Peptide stimulations targeted recently identified HLA-C-restricted CMV epitopes, whose presentation resists viral immunomodulation, together with well-studied HLA-B-restricted epitopes. The HLA type of each donor mattered for the analysis, because public TCR beta signatures pointed to carriage of CMV infection along with the matching HLA type. What the work shows at the level of the full study, not this receptor alone: The ex vivo response was dominated by HLA-C-restricted CMV-specific TCR beta clonotypes, which also provided the single most frequent clonotype in two of eight donors. Carriers of CMV infection plus the relevant HLA type were discriminated by the cumulative frequency of public TCR beta family members in the study cohort and in an independent roughly 340-donor cohort.

The treatment or condition label on this specimen signifies: in vitro stimulation with specific CMV peptide epitopes to enrich CMV-specific T cells. The CDR3 numbers 13 residues from cysteine through phenylalanine. Just the 39-base CDR3 DNA is kept, in frame starting at base 1. According to the germline V gene (reference sequence), CDR1 reads SGHNT and CDR2 reads YYREEE. V was cut back by 8 bases and J by 6 bases, leaving a gap of 16 bases between them. As for this clonotype: No antigen is known for it. No base qualities exist here, and no much larger clone lies one base off it.

Sequencing relied on an Illumina HiSeq 1500. TCRdb reanalyzed the raw reads on its own, using fastp at Q25 for trimming and MiXCR for clone calling, and kept in-frame beta chains. Identical CDR3 proteins give one entry, which carries the most common genes and DNA. For this sample there are about 920,000 distinct CDR3 sequences; about a third appear just once. The ten largest clones add up to over 13% of the sample. The sequence derives from a human donor in good health (CMV status not recorded). Some clones in this sample may be carry-over from other donors' samples. This chain joins TRBV5-4 to TRBJ2-3, with the D gene uncertain. The sample here was cultured CD8+ T cells from PBMCs, taken from culture after CMV antigen stimulation. The CDR3 corresponds to CASKPITGDTQYF. The DNA sequence is given as TGTGCCAGTAAACCTATTACGGGTGATACGCAGTATTTT. Joined to the reference TRBV5-4 and TRBJ2-3 proteins, this CDR3 gives the full variable domain: ETGVTQSPTHLIKTRGQQVTLRCSSQSGHNTVSWYQQALGQGPQFIFQYYREEENGRGNFPPRFSGLQFPNYSSELNVNALELDDSALYLCASKPITGDTQYFGPGTRLTVL.